This T cell receptor beta chain comes out of a study of technical replicates of blood from a few donors (dated by TCRdb to the late 2010s). Clipping removes 4 bases from V and 7 bases from J, with 8 as the unmatched junction base count. Counted from cysteine to phenylalanine, this CDR3 has 14 amino acids. Of all the DNA, just the CDR3 is kept, 42 bases in frame from base 1. CDR1 and CDR2 are drawn from the germline V gene: SGHRS, YFSETQ. With regard to this clone: Its recognized antigen is unknown. Per-base qualities were not stored, and no clone one base away is much larger.

Library preparation used the immunoSEQ multiplex PCR assay. The immuneACCESS repertoire file appears here via TCRdb, limited to in-frame rearrangements. These files lack a portion of the clones; in checked studies, under half of the deficit traces to unresolved V genes, and the cause of the others is not known. This sample lists roughly 50,000 clones; 93% were detected once. The ten most abundant clones make up around 4.4% of the sample. The TCR was taken from a human donor in good health. Some clones in this sample may be carry-over from other donors' samples. The chain is assembled from TRBV5-1 and TRBJ1-2; 9 bases in the junction line up with TRBD1. The sequenced sample consisted of PBMCs. The sequenced DNA is TGCGCCAGCAGCAAGGGACAGGGAATTGGTGGCTACACCTTC. The encoded protein is CASSKGQGIGGYTF.